Listed here are 19 T cell receptor beta chains from one sample, sequenced in a study of response to subunit inactivated influenza vaccine. Each CDR3 protein is one row after TCRdb ran MiXCR on the RT-PCR reads. The table includes over 800,000 distinct CDR3 sequences, about 20% detected once. Specimen: PBMCs from blood, collected more than 4 days after vaccination. The receptors stem from a man in his forties or fifties who received an inactivated influenza vaccine.

V usage is TRBV7-2 and J usage is TRBJ2-4, with 12 bases aligning to TRBD2. V was pared by 6 bases and J by 5 bases, with 2 bases of the junction left unmatched. CDR1 is SGHTA, CDR2 FQGNSA, per germline. The CDR3 extends over 14 amino acids. The CDR3 region is CASSRTSGENIQYF. The CDR3 coding sequence is TGTGCCAGCAGTCGGACTAGCGGGGAAAACATTCAGTACTTC.

The V gene is TRBV11-1, the J gene TRBJ2-6; no clear D gene. The CDR3 loop spans 19 amino acids. In germline, CDR1 is SGHAT, CDR2 FQDESV (reference sequence). The V gene lost 1 base and the J gene lost 2 bases, with 18 bases spanning the gap. The CDR3 nucleotides are TGTGCCAGCAGCTTAGTTGCACGGAGACATCTTCCTGGGGCCAACGTCCTGACTTTC. It yields the protein CASSLVARRHLPGANVLTF.

The rearrangement uses TRBV29-1 and TRBJ1-1; no definite D call. This CDR3 contains 13 residues. In germline, CDR1 is SQVTM, CDR2 ANQGSEA. V was cut by 4 bases and J by 1 base, with 10 bases left in between. For the CDR3, the DNA is TGCAGCGTTGCGGCCACAAGGAACACTGAAGCTTTCTTT. This codes for CSVAATRNTEAFF.

This chain joins TRBV7-2 and TRBJ2-6; D unresolved. The CDR3 runs 15 residues. V was shortened by 1 base and J by 2 bases, with 6 bases between the two germline ends. Germline CDR1 is SGHTA and CDR2 is FQGNSA. CDR3 region: CASSLGMAGANVLTF. Written as DNA, the CDR3 is TGTGCCAGCAGCTTAGGGATGGCTGGGGCCAACGTCCTGACTTTC.

This clonotype was counted a few times. This chain links TRBV7-8 with TRBJ1-5; perhaps TRBD1 as D (5 bases). Per germline, CDR1 SGHVS and CDR2 FQNEAQ. Trimming removed 7 bases from V and 4 bases from J, with 11 bases in between. The CDR3 length is 13 residues. CDR3 in amino acids: CASNDGGNQPQHF. CDR3 DNA: TGTGCCAGCAACGATGGGGGGAATCAGCCCCAGCATTTT.

The genes are TRBV29-1 and TRBJ1-5, with unresolved D. Germline CDR1 and CDR2: SQVTM and ANQGSEA. This CDR3 has 13 amino acids. Trimming took off 3 bases at V and 4 bases at J, with 10 bases between the two ends. The CDR3 is CSVDLRINQPQHF. The CDR3 DNA reads TGCAGCGTTGATTTGCGGATTAATCAGCCCCAGCATTTT.

This clonotype appeared a few times. This chain links TRBV7-9 with TRBJ2-3, with D possibly TRBD2 on 5 matching bases. This CDR3 comprises 15 residues. Trimming left V 4 bases short and J 6 bases short, with 17 bases between. Germline lookup yields CDR1 SEHNR and CDR2 FQNEAQ (reference sequence). Here the CDR3 reads CASSSLTRSGDTQYF. The CDR3 DNA sequence: TGTGCCAGCAGCTCTCTCACTAGGTCCGGCGATACGCAGTATTTT.

This clonotype was observed a few times. The rearrangement joins TRBV5-1 to TRBJ2-7, with TRBD1 matching 9 bases. The J segment lost 6 bases and the V segment lost 4 bases, leaving 11 bases of the junction unmatched. CDR1 is SGHRS, CDR2 YFSETQ, per germline. This CDR3 region has 15 residues. The chain's CDR3 is CASSPPGQGFTEQYF. CDR3 bases: TGCGCCAGCAGCCCACCGGGACAGGGCTTTACCGAGCAGTACTTC.

This clonotype turned up a few times. The CDR3 loop reads CASSEEQKLAGLTDTQYF. The CDR3 DNA reads as TGTGCCAGCAGTGAGGAACAAAAACTAGCGGGGCTTACAGATACGCAGTATTTT. V and J are TRBV2 and TRBJ2-3, with 10 nucleotides matching TRBD2. The V segment lost 3 bases and the J segment 3 bases; nucleotides outside the gene matches: 12. The CDR3 is 18 amino acids. The germline V gene has CDR1 SNHLY and CDR2 FYNNEI.

As concerns this clonotype: The junction does not match germline at one end; this may be a read error. The gene calls are TRBV6-1 and TRBJ1-6, with a weak D call TRBD1 (5 bases). CDR3 length: 15 residues. Germline CDR1 is MNHNS and CDR2 is SASEGT. CDR3 region: CASSEARQGISPLHF. The CDR3 coding sequence is TGTGCCAGCAGTGAAGCGCGGCAGGGTATTTCACCCCTCCATTTT.

The chain combines TRBV4-1 with TRBJ2-5, with D perhaps matching TRBD1 or TRBD2 (6 bases each). The CDR3 covers 15 residues. From germline, CDR1 is MGHRA and CDR2 YSYEKL. V lost 0 bases and J lost 5, with 13 bases in between. CDR3 in amino acids: CASSQDTRGRETQYF. CDR3 in DNA: TGCGCCAGCAGCCAAGATACCCGGGGGCGGGAGACCCAGTACTTC.

This chain connects TRBV7-9 to TRBJ1-2, with 9 bases aligning to TRBD1. The CDR3 totals 13 residues. Trimming cost V 5 bases and J 8 bases; bases outside gene matches: 6. Germline assignment: CDR1 SEHNR and CDR2 FQNEAQ (reference sequence). In nucleotides, the CDR3 is TGTGCCAGCAGCCTACAGGGGGCAGAAGGCTACACCTTC. Its translation: CASSLQGAEGYTF.

Only one count was recorded for this clonotype. The rearrangement uses TRBV28 and TRBJ2-3; 10 bases line up with TRBD1. Germline CDR1 MDHEN, CDR2 SYDVKM. J was trimmed by 5 bases and V by 6 bases; bases with no gene match: 11. This CDR3 contains 16 residues. Written as DNA, the CDR3 is TGTGCCAGCAGCCCGGGGACAGGGGAGGGTGGAGATACGCAGTATTTT. Its translation: CASSPGTGEGGDTQYF.

The chain is built from TRBV28 and TRBJ2-3; D call uncertain. The CDR3 length is 18 residues. The germline V gene encodes CDR1 MDHEN and CDR2 SYDVKM. V lost 3 bases and J 4 bases, leaving 23 bases between the germline ends. The CDR3, as DNA: TGTGCCAGCAGTTTCCCCCCGGGCCAAGAAATTGGGGCAGATACGCAGTATTTT. This encodes CASSFPPGQEIGADTQYF. The whole variable domain, filled in from reference TRBV28 and TRBJ2-3, reads DVKVTQSSRYLVKRTGEKVFLECVQDMDHENMFWYRQDPGLGLRLIYFSYDVKMKEKGDIPEGYSVSREKKERFSLILESASTNQTSMYLCASSFPPGQEIGADTQYFGPGTRLTVL.

The V and J genes are TRBV7-8 and TRBJ2-7, with TRBD1 identical over 7 bases. The V gene end was trimmed by 1 base and the J gene end by 4 bases; junction bases not matched to a gene: 10. This CDR3 is built from 16 residues. The V gene's germline CDR1 is SGHVS and CDR2 FQNEAQ. CDR3 sequence (DNA): TGTGCCAGCAGCTTAGGAACGACAGGGTTCCTTTACGAGCAGTACTTC. It codes for CASSLGTTGFLYEQYF.

This clonotype was recorded a few times. V gene TRBV7-6 combines with J gene TRBJ2-7, with 13 bases matching TRBD2. The CDR3 has 15 amino acids. Germline CDR1 is SGHVS and CDR2 is FNYEAQ. V lost 2 bases and J lost 6; bases outside the gene matches: 4. This chain's CDR3 is CASSLTSGRAGEQYF. The CDR3 DNA reads as TGTGCCAGCAGCTTAACTAGCGGGAGGGCAGGCGAGCAGTACTTC.

The CDR3 sequence: CASSASPRPSTDTQYF. CDR3 nucleotide sequence: TGCGCCAGCAGCGCCTCACCGCGCCCTAGCACAGATACGCAGTATTTT. The V call is TRBV5-1, the J call TRBJ2-3, with unresolved D. Germline V lookup: CDR1 SGHRS, CDR2 YFSETQ. CDR3 length: 16 residues. Trimming left V 4 bases short and J 0 bases short, with 15 bases between.

On this clonotype: A much bigger clone sits one base away, suggesting this may be a read error. The chain joins TRBV12-3 or TRBV12-4 to TRBJ1-5; D is ambiguous. Trimming removed 6 bases at V and 8 bases at J, with 11 bases between. This CDR3 comprises 12 residues. The CDR3 coding sequence is TGTGCCAGCAGAGAGGGCAGTAAGCCCCAGCATTTT. Encoded protein: CASREGSKPQHF.

The chain combines TRBV10-3 with TRBJ1-1; 9 positions agree with TRBD1. V lost 2 bases and J lost 8; bases outside the gene matches: 6. The CDR3 length is 14 residues. The germline gives CDR1 ENHRY, CDR2 SYGVKD. CDR3 in DNA: TGTGCCATCAGTGAGGGACAGGGGCGCACCGAAGCTTTCTTT. Translation: CAISEGQGRTEAFF.